This entry features one TCR beta chain sequence. During active infection, Seattle patients enrolled and were then monitored through disease. This record comes from a study of blood T cell repertoires in COVID-19. Study-wide context: The analysed material was cDNA or gDNA that came from T cells, B-cell-depleted T cells, or PBMCs.

In the authors' workflow: Amplifying reference gene primers gave estimates of nucleated cell counts. Profiling relied on immunoSEQ multiplex PCR, and the TCRdb table lists in-frame clones only, not all of them. The DNA gave D and trimming, while V, J and clone size come from that table. Of 200,000 to 250,000 clones detected, less than 85% appear once; the ten largest clones hold about 7.8%. The CDR3 contains 13 residues. The V end lost 1 base, the J end lost 4 bases, and 7 bases lay between the germline ends. In germline, CDR1 is PRHDT, CDR2 FYEKMQ (reference sequence). The J gene is TRBJ2-5, the V gene TRBV13; D not certain. This TCR came from an elderly woman with COVID-19, enrolled during active disease. The specimen was peripheral blood. CDR3 DNA sequence: TGTGCCAGCAGCTTAGTGAGGTTAGAGACCCAGTACTTC. Translation: CASSLVRLETQYF.